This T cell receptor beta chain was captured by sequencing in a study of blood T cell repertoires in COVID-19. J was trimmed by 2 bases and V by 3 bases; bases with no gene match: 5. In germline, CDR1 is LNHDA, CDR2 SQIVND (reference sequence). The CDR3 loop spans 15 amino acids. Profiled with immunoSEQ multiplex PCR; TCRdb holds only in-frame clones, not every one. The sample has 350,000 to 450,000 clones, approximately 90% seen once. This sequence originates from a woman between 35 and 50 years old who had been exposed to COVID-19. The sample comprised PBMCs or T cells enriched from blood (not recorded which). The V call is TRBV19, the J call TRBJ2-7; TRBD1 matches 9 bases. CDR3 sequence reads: CASSISGQGAYEQYF. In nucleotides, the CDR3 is TGTGCCAGTAGTATCTCGGGACAGGGTGCCTACGAGCAGTACTTC.